This record concerns one T cell receptor (beta chain) sequence. The antigen remains unidentified. This sample was taken from a study of T cells in pancreatic ductal adenocarcinoma. General observations from the study: Blood had more productive templates and about 8-fold more unique clonotypes than tumor. Tumor and blood clonality did not differ significantly, about 0.1 versus 0.07. The resected cohort was biased toward the minority with early-stage disease.

The assay was immunoSEQ multiplex PCR, and TCRdb's table has in-frame clones only and misses some. The sample contains approximately 18,000 clones, around nine tenths of which appear only once. Selected pancreatic ductal adenocarcinoma patients had undergone surgery without neoadjuvant therapy. Germline V gene sequence: CDR1 LNHDA, CDR2 SQIVND (reference sequence). This CDR3 is 16 amino acids long. The trim removed 9 bases at V and 1 base at J, leaving 6 bases unmatched. The receptor was isolated from a human donor with pancreatic ductal adenocarcinoma. Sequenced material: PBMCs. This chain joins TRBV19 and TRBJ2-3; TRBD2 matches at 14 bases. The CDR3 DNA reads as TGTGCCAGCGGACTAGCGGGGGGAAGTCGCACAGATACGCAGTATTTT. It encodes CASGLAGGSRTDTQYF. The full variable domain, rest sourced from reference TRBV19 and TRBJ2-3, is DGGITQSPKYLFRKEGQNVTLSCEQNLNHDAMYWYRQDPGQGLRLIYYSQIVNDFQKGDIAEGYSVSREKKESFPLTVTSAQKNPTAFYLCASGLAGGSRTDTQYFGPGTRLTVL.